Listed below are T cell receptor beta chains from one sample, sequenced in a study of cytomegalovirus exposure and HLA in healthy donors. Measured with immunoSEQ multiplex PCR; TCRdb has only the in-frame clones, and not every one. Of roughly 170,000 clones listed, roughly 71% are singletons. The sample comprised PBMCs. The receptors derive from a girl aged 5 to 17 in good health and CMV-seronegative. The CDR3 runs from the conserved cysteine through the conserved F or W. D genes are given only for firm matches. The size entry is marked missing in some rows and otherwise reads once, few, many or a size class.

abundance	d_gene	j_gene	v_gene	CDR3aa	CDR3nt
-	-	TRBJ2-2	TRBV9	CASSVPPTTQLPPNTGELFF	TGTGCCAGCAGCGTCCCTCCTACTACTCAGCTTCCCCCGAACACCGGGGAGCTGTTTTTT
-	TRBD2	TRBJ2-5	TRBV10-3	CAISSGTGGRETQYF	TGTGCCATCAGTTCCGGGACGGGGGGACGAGAGACCCAGTACTTC
-	TRBD2	TRBJ2-5	TRBV5-6	CASSRGWLAGDLQETQYF	TGTGCCAGCAGCAGGGGGTGGCTAGCGGGGGACCTCCAAGAGACCCAGTACTTC
-	TRBD1	TRBJ1-1	TRBV9	CASSAGQGESAFF	TGTGCCAGCAGCGCAGGACAGGGGGAATCAGCTTTCTTT
-	-	TRBJ1-1	TRBV6-1	CASGRLDMNTEAFF	TGTGCCAGCGGGAGGCTCGACATGAACACTGAAGCTTTCTTT
-	TRBD1	TRBJ1-6	TRBV5-4	CASSWAGQGALHF	TGTGCCAGCAGCTGGGCGGGGCAGGGGGCCCTCCACTTT
-	-	TRBJ2-5	TRBV6-5	CASSYSIPGLSQGQYF	TGTGCCAGCAGTTACTCGATCCCGGGACTTTCTCAAGGCCAGTACTTC
-	TRBD1	TRBJ2-7	TRBV7-6	CASSQGQGVTYEQYF	TGTGCCAGCAGCCAGGGACAGGGGGTAACCTACGAGCAGTACTTC
-	-	TRBJ2-7	TRBV27	CASFRTVAYEQYF	TGTGCCAGCTTCCGGACAGTAGCCTACGAGCAGTACTTC
-	TRBD1	TRBJ1-3	TRBV6-1	CASRDRAFVNTIYF	TGTGCCAGCAGGGACAGGGCCTTCGTGAACACCATATATTTT
-	TRBD2	TRBJ2-5	TRBV23-1	CASSQPGTSDETQYF	TGCGCCAGCAGTCAACCCGGGACTAGCGATGAGACCCAGTACTTC
-	-	TRBJ1-4	TRBV7-6	CASSYIATNEKLFF	TGTGCCAGCAGCTACATTGCAACTAATGAAAAACTGTTTTTT
-	TRBD1	TRBJ2-7	TRBV27	CASSSWGQAYEQYF	TGTGCCAGCAGTTCTTGGGGACAGGCCTACGAGCAGTACTTC
once	TRBD2	TRBJ2-3	TRBV7-9	CASSLAQRGASTDTQYF	TGTGCCAGCAGCTTAGCCCAGCGGGGGGCAAGCACAGATACGCAGTATTTT
-	TRBD2	TRBJ2-3	TRBV5-1	CASSGGRAGGTDTQYF	TGCGCCAGCAGCGGTGGGCGAGCGGGGGGGACAGATACGCAGTATTTT
-	-	TRBJ2-2	TRBV2	CASNEVSNTGELFF	TGTGCCAGCAACGAGGTCTCGAACACCGGGGAGCTGTTTTTT
-	-	TRBJ1-2	TRBV19	CASIHRATDYGYTF	TGTGCCAGTATCCACAGGGCGACAGACTATGGCTACACCTTC
-	-	TRBJ2-7	TRBV29-1	CSVDRHSTSFRYEQYF	TGCAGCGTTGATCGGCACTCAACTAGCTTTAGATACGAGCAGTACTTC
-	-	TRBJ1-1	TRBV29-1	CSVKQVLSTEAFF	TGCAGCGTTAAACAGGTACTGAGCACTGAAGCTTTCTTT
-	TRBD2	TRBJ2-3	TRBV6-1	CASSGRAGASTDTQYF	TGTGCCAGCAGTGGCCGAGCGGGGGCTAGCACAGATACGCAGTATTTT
-	-	TRBJ2-7	TRBV6-5	CASSYPPFYEQYF	TGTGCCAGCAGTTACCCCCCTTTCTACGAGCAGTACTTC
-	-	TRBJ2-7	TRBV4-1	CASSPGFQTDEQYF	TGCGCCAGCAGCCCGGGATTCCAAACCGACGAGCAGTACTTC
few	TRBD2	TRBJ2-3	TRBV7-9	CASSSTSGDPRSTDTQYF	TGTGCCAGCAGCTCCACTAGCGGGGACCCCCGGAGCACAGATACGCAGTATTTT
-	TRBD2	TRBJ2-2	TRBV7-9	CASSLVALAGTGELFF	TGTGCCAGCAGCTTAGTGGCTCTAGCGGGGACCGGGGAGCTGTTTTTT
-	-	TRBJ1-4	TRBV18	CASSPPSAETTNEKLFF	TGTGCCAGCTCACCACCGTCGGCGGAAACAACTAATGAAAAACTGTTTTTT
-	TRBD1	TRBJ1-2	TRBV27	CASSLGQGNGYTF	TGTGCCAGCAGTTTGGGACAGGGGAACGGCTACACCTTC
-	-	TRBJ2-7	TRBV7-9	CASSLGTASYEQYF	TGTGCCAGCAGCTTAGGAACAGCCTCCTACGAGCAGTACTTC
-	-	TRBJ2-5	TRBV27	CASSFWESGQETQYF	TGTGCCAGCAGTTTTTGGGAGTCGGGGCAAGAGACCCAGTACTTC
-	TRBD1	TRBJ1-5	TRBV6-1	CASSEGLRGHQPQHF	TGTGCCAGCAGTGAAGGGCTAAGGGGGCATCAGCCCCAGCATTTT
-	TRBD1	TRBJ2-7	TRBV9	CASSPRDSHEQYF	TGTGCCAGCAGCCCACGGGACAGCCACGAGCAGTACTTC
-	TRBD1	TRBJ1-6	TRBV13	CASSLGLGGAKVTSPLHF	TGTGCCAGCAGCTTAGGCCTAGGGGGCGCGAAAGTGACTTCACCCCTCCACTTT
-	-	TRBJ2-7	TRBV11-2	CASSLDQQGRHEQYF	TGTGCCAGCAGCTTAGATCAACAGGGGAGGCACGAGCAGTACTTC
-	-	TRBJ2-5	TRBV7-9	CASSPEAVQETQYF	TGTGCCAGCAGCCCTGAGGCAGTCCAAGAGACCCAGTACTTC
once	TRBD1	TRBJ1-1	TRBV7-8	CASSFTGAAFF	TGTGCCAGCAGCTTTACAGGGGCGGCTTTCTTT
-	-	TRBJ2-3	TRBV6-1	CASSDNVDSTDTQYF	TGTGCCAGCAGTGATAATGTAGATAGCACAGATACGCAGTATTTT
-	-	TRBJ1-2	TRBV6-6	CASSSLDGSYGYTF	TGTGCCAGCAGTTCCCTAGATGGGTCCTATGGCTACACCTTC
-	-	TRBJ1-1	TRBV10-2	CASSETVNTEAFF	TGCGCCAGCAGTGAGACAGTGAACACTGAAGCTTTCTTT
few	TRBD1	TRBJ2-7	TRBV6-1	CASSGQGVPRYEQYF	TGTGCCAGCAGCGGACAGGGGGTTCCCCGCTACGAGCAGTACTTC
once	TRBD2	TRBJ2-5	TRBV7-2	CASSLLAGGRETQYF	TGTGCCAGCAGCTTACTAGCGGGGGGTAGAGAGACCCAGTACTTC
once	TRBD1	TRBJ1-2	TRBV13	CASSLGRDSYGYTF	TGTGCCAGCAGCTTAGGCCGGGACAGCTATGGCTACACCTTC
-	-	TRBJ2-5	TRBV18	CASSLRTGTQYF	TGTGCCAGCTCACTAAGAACGGGGACCCAGTACTTC
-	-	TRBJ2-2	TRBV5-4	CASSLAFGVATSGELFF	TGTGCCAGCAGCTTGGCCTTTGGCGTAGCGACATCCGGGGAGCTGTTTTTT
-	-	TRBJ1-6	TRBV5-1	CASSLEQGRGSPLHF	TGCGCCAGCAGCTTGGAACAGGGACGCGGTTCACCCCTCCACTTT
-	-	TRBJ1-2	TRBV5-1	CASSLDAGNGYTF	TGCGCCAGCAGCTTGGACGCGGGGAATGGCTACACCTTC
-	-	TRBJ1-5	TRBV6-5	CASSYGQNQPQHF	TGTGCCAGCAGTTACGGGCAGAATCAGCCCCAGCATTTT
-	-	TRBJ1-4	TRBV30	CAWSQGFNEKLFF	TGTGCCTGGAGTCAGGGCTTCAATGAAAAACTGTTTTTT
-	-	TRBJ1-2	TRBV5-1	CASSLTNYGYTF	TGCGCCAGCAGCCTAACTAACTATGGCTACACCTTC
-	-	TRBJ1-2	TRBV7-3	CASSLGRADGYTF	TGTGCCAGCAGCTTGGGGCGAGCCGATGGCTACACCTTC
few	-	TRBJ2-7	TRBV5-1	CASRSGYSSYEQYF	TGCGCCAGCAGGTCAGGCTACAGCTCCTACGAGCAGTACTTC
-	-	TRBJ1-1	TRBV5-6	CATNWENRPNTEAFF	TGTGCCACCAATTGGGAGAATCGGCCGAACACTGAAGCTTTCTTT
few	-	TRBJ1-2	TRBV6-1	CASGPTAPLAGYTF	TGTGCCAGCGGACCGACAGCTCCCCTCGCTGGCTACACCTTC
-	TRBD2	TRBJ2-5	TRBV14	CASSPRGGKETQYF	TGTGCCAGCAGCCCCCGGGGGGGTAAAGAGACCCAGTACTTC
-	-	TRBJ1-1	TRBV18	CASSPPPGENTEAFF	TGTGCCAGCTCACCACCCCCGGGGGAGAACACTGAAGCTTTCTTT
-	-	TRBJ1-2	TRBV11-2	CASSPDSPLGYTF	TGTGCCAGCAGCCCGGACAGCCCCCTTGGCTACACCTTC
-	TRBD1	TRBJ2-5	TRBV2	CASGMTGRRETQYF	TGTGCCAGCGGTATGACAGGGCGAAGAGAGACCCAGTACTTC
-	-	TRBJ1-2	TRBV2	CASSPRTGLVNYGYTF	TGTGCCAGCAGTCCGAGGACTGGCTTGGTTAACTATGGCTACACCTTC
few	-	TRBJ1-2	TRBV28	CASMRTSGAPDGYTF	TGTGCCAGCATGCGGACCAGTGGGGCCCCAGATGGCTACACCTTC
-	TRBD1	TRBJ2-7	TRBV19	CASSIRDRVYEQYF	TGTGCCAGTAGTATCCGGGACAGGGTTTACGAGCAGTACTTC
-	-	TRBJ2-3	TRBV4-1	CASSQEGGAGDTQYF	TGCGCCAGCAGCCAGGAAGGGGGCGCGGGGGATACGCAGTATTTT
-	-	TRBJ1-1	TRBV30	CAWSQENTEAFF	TGTGCCTGGAGCCAGGAGAACACTGAAGCTTTCTTT